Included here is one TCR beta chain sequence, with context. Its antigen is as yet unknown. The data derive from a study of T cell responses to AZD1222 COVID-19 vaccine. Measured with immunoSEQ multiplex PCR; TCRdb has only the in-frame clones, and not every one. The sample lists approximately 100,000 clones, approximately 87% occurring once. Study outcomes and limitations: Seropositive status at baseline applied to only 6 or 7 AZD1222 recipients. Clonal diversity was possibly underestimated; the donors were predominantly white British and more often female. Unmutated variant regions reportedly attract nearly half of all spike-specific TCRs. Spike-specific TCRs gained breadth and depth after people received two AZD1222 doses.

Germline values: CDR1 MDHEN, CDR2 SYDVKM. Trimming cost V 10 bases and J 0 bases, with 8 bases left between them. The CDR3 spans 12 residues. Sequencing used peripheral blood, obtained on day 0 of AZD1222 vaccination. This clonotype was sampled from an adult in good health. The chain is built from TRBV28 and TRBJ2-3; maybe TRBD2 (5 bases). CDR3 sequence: CAIRGSTDTQYF. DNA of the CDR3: TGTGCCATCCGGGGTAGCACAGATACGCAGTATTTT.